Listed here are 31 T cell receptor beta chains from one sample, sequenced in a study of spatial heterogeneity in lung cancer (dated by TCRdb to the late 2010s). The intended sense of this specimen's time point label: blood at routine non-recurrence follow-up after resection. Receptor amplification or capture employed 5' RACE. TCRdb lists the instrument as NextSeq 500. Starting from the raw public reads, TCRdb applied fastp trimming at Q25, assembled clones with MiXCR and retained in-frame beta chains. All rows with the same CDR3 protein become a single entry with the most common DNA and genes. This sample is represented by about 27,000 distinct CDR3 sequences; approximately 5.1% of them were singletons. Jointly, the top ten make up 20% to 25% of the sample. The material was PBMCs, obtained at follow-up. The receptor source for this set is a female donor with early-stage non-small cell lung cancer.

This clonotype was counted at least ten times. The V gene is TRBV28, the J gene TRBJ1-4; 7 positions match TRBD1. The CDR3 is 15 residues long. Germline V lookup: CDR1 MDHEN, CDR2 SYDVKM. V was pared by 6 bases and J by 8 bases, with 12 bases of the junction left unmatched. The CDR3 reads CASSFTGAAGEKLFF. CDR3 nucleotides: TGTGCCAGCAGCTTCACAGGGGCCGCAGGAGAAAAACTGTTTTTT.

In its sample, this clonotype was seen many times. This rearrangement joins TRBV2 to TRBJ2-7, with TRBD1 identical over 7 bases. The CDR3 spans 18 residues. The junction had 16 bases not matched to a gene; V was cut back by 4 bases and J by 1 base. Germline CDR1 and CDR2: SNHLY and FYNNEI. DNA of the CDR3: TGTGCCAGCAGTGGGGCAGGGGGTAGTGTGGTTGTGTCCTACGAGCAGTACTTC. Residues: CASSGAGGSVVVSYEQYF.

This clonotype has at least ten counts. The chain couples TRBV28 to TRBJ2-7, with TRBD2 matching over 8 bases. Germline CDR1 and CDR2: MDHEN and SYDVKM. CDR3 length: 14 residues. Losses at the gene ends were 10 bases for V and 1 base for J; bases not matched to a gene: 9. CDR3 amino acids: CATQITSGSYEQYF. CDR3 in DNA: TGTGCCACTCAAATTACTAGCGGATCCTACGAGCAGTACTTC.

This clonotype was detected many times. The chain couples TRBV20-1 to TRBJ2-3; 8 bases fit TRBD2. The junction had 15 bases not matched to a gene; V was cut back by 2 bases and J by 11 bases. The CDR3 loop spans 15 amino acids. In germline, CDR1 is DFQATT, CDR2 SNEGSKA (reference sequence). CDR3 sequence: CSARRAGVNGPGQYF. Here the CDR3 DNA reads TGCAGTGCTAGACGAGCGGGAGTCAATGGTCCAGGGCAGTATTTT.

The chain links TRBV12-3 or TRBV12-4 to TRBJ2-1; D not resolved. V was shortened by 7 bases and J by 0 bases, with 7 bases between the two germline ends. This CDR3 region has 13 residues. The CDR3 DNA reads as TGTGCCAGCACCCATAGCTCCTACAATGAGCAGTTCTTC. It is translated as CASTHSSYNEQFF.

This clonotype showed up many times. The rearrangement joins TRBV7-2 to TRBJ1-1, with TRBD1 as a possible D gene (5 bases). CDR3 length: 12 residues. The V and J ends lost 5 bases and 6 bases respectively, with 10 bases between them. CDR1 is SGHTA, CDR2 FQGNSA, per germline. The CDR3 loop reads CASSPPGPEAFF. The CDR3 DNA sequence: TGTGCCAGCAGCCCCCCGGGGCCTGAAGCTTTCTTT.

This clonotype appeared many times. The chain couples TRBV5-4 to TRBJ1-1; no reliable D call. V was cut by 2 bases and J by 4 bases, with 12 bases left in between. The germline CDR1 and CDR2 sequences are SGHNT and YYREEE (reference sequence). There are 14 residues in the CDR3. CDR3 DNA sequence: TGTGCCAGCAGCTTAAACACCGAGTCCACTGAAGCTTTCTTT. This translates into CASSLNTESTEAFF.

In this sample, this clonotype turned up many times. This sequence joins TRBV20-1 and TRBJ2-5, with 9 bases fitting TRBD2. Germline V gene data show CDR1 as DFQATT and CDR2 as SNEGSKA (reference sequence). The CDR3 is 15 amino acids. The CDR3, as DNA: TGCAGCTGGGGGTTGGGTAGCGGGGGCCAAGAGACCCAGTACTTC. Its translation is CSWGLGSGGQETQYF.

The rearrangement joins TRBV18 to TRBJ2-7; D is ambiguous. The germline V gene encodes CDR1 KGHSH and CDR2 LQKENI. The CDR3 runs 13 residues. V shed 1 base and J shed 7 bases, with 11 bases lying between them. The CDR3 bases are TGTGCCAGCTCACCACAACCAGTGAGGGAGCAGTACTTC. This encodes CASSPQPVREQYF.

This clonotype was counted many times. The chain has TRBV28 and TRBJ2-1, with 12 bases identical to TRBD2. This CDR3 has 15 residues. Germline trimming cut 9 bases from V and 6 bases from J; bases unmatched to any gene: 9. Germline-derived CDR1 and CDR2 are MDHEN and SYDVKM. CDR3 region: CASGLAGGPSNEQFF. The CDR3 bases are TGTGCCAGTGGGCTAGCGGGAGGGCCAAGCAATGAGCAGTTCTTC. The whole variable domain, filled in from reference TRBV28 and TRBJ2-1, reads DVKVTQSSRYLVKRTGEKVFLECVQDMDHENMFWYRQDPGLGLRLIYFSYDVKMKEKGDIPEGYSVSREKKERFSLILESASTNQTSMYLCASGLAGGPSNEQFFGPGTRLTVL.

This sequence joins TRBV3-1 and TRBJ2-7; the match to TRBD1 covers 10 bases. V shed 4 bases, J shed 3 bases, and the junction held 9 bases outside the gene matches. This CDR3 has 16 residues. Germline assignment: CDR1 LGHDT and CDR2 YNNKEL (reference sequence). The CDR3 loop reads CASSPGGRTGGYEQYF. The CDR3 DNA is TGTGCCAGCAGCCCTGGGGGGAGGACAGGGGGCTACGAGCAGTACTTC.

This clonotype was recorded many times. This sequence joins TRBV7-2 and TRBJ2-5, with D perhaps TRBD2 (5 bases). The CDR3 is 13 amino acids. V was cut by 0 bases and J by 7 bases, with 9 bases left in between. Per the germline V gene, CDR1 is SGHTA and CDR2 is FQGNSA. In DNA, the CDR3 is TGTGCCAGCAGCTTAGCTGGGGAGTTGACCCAGTACTTC. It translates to CASSLAGELTQYF.

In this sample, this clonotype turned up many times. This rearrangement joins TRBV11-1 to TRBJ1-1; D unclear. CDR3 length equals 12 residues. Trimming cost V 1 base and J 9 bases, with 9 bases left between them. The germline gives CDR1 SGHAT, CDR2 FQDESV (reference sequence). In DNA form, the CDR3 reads TGTGCCAGCAGCTTAGGAGGGTCAAAAGCTTTCTTT. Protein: CASSLGGSKAFF.

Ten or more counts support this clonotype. CDR3 sequence reads: CASSESGVGGSGNQPQHF. CDR3 in DNA: TGCGCCAGCAGTGAGTCTGGGGTAGGGGGGAGCGGCAATCAGCCCCAGCATTTT. The chain couples TRBV10-2 to TRBJ1-5, with D perhaps TRBD1 (6 bases). The CDR3 is 18 residues long. The V gene lost 0 bases and the J gene lost 2 bases, with 17 bases spanning the gap. CDR1 WSHSY and CDR2 SAAADI come from the germline V gene.

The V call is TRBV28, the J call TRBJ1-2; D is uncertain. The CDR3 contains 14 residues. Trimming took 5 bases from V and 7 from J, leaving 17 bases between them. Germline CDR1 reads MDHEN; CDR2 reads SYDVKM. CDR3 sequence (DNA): TGTGCCAGCAGTGGGCCGGTGTTAGATAGTGGCTACACCTTC. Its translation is CASSGPVLDSGYTF.

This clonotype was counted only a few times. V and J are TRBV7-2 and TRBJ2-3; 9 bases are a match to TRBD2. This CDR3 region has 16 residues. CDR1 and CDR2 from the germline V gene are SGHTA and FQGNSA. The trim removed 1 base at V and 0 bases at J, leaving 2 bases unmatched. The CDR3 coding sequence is TGTGCCAGCAGCTTAGGCCTAGCGGGGAGCACAGATACGCAGTATTTT. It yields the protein CASSLGLAGSTDTQYF. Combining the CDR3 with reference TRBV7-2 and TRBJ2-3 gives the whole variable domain GAGVSQSPSNKVTEKGKDVELRCDPISGHTALYWYRQSLGQGLEFLIYFQGNSAPDKSGLPSDRFSAERTGGSVSTLTIQRTQQEDSAVYLCASSLGLAGSTDTQYFGPGTRLTVL.

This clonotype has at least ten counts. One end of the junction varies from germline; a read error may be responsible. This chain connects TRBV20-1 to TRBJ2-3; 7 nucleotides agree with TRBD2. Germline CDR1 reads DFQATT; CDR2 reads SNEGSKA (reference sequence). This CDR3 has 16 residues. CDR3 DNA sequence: TGCAGTGCTAGAGCCCCCCCTAGCGGAATAATCGATATGCAGTATTTT. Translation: CSARAPPSGIIDMQYF.

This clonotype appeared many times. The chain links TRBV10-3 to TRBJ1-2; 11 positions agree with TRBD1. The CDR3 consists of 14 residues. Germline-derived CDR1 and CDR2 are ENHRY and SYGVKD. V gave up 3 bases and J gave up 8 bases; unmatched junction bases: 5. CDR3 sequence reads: CAISDGQGARGYTF. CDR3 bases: TGTGCCATCAGTGATGGACAGGGGGCTCGAGGCTACACCTTC.

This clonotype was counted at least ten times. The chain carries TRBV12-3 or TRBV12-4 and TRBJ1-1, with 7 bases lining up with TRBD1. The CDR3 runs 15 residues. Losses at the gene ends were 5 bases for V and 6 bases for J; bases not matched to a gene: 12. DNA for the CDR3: TGTGCCAGCAGTCGTCAGACAGGGAGTTACGCTGAAGCTTTCTTT. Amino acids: CASSRQTGSYAEAFF.

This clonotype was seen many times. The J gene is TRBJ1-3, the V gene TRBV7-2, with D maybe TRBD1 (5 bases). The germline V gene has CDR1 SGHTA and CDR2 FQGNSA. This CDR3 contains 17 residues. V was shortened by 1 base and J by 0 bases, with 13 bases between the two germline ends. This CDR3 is CASSLVGHGASGNTIYF. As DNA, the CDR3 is TGTGCCAGCAGCTTAGTAGGTCACGGGGCCTCTGGAAACACCATATATTTT.

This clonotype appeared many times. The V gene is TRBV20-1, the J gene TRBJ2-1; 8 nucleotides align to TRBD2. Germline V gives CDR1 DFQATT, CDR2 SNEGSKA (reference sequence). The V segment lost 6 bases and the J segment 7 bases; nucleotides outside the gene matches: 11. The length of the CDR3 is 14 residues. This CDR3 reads CSAFSPGGWNEQFF. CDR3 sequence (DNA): TGCAGTGCCTTTTCACCGGGAGGGTGGAATGAGCAGTTCTTC.

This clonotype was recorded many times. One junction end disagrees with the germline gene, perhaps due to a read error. Here the CDR3 reads CASSSTGGSETQYF. Here the CDR3 DNA reads TGTGCTAGCAGCTCCACAGGGGGCTCGGAGACCCAGTACTTC. The chain employs TRBV7-7 and TRBJ2-5, with 9 bases identical to TRBD1. The CDR3 extends over 14 amino acids. Germline-derived CDR1 and CDR2 are SSHAT and FNYEAQ (reference sequence).

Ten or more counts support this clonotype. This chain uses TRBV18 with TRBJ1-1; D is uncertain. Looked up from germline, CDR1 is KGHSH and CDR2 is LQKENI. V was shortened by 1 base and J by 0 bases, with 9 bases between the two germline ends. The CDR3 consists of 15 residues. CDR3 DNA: TGTGCCAGCTCACCACAGGGCGGCATGAACACTGAAGCTTTCTTT. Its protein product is CASSPQGGMNTEAFF.

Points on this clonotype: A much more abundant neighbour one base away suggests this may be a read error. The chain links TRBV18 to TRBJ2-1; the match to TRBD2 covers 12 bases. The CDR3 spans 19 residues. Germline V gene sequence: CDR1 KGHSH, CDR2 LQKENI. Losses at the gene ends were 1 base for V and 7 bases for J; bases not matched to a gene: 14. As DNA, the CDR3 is TGTGCCAGCTCACCACAAATCTGGACTAGCGGGGCGCCCGCTAATGAGCAGTTCTTC. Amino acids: CASSPQIWTSGAPANEQFF.

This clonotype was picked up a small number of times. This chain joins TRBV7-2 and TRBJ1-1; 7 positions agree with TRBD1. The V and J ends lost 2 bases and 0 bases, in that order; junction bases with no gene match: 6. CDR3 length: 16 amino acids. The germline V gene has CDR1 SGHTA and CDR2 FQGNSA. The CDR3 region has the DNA TGTGCCAGCAGCTTACAACCGGGACAGATGAACACTGAAGCTTTCTTT. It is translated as CASSLQPGQMNTEAFF. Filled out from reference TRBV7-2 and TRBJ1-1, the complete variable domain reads GAGVSQSPSNKVTEKGKDVELRCDPISGHTALYWYRQSLGQGLEFLIYFQGNSAPDKSGLPSDRFSAERTGGSVSTLTIQRTQQEDSAVYLCASSLQPGQMNTEAFFGQGTRLTVV.

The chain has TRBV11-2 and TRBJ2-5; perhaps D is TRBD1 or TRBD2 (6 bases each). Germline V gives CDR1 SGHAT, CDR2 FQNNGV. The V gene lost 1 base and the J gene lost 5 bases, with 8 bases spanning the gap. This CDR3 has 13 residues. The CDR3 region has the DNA TGTGCCAGCAGCTTAGGGGGGGCGGAGACCCAGTACTTC. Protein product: CASSLGGAETQYF. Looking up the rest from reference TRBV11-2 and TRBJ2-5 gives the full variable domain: EAGVAQSPRYKIIEKRQSVAFWCNPISGHATLYWYQQILGQGPKLLIQFQNNGVVDDSQLPKDRFSAERLKGVDSTLKIQPAKLEDSAVYLCASSLGGAETQYFGPGTRLLVL.

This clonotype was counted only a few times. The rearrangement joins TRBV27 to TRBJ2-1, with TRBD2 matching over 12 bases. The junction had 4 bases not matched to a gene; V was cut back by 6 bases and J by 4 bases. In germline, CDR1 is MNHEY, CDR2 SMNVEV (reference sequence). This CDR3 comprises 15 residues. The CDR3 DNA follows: TGTGCCAGCAGGGAGGGACTAGCGGGTTACAATGAGCAGTTCTTC. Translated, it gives CASREGLAGYNEQFF.

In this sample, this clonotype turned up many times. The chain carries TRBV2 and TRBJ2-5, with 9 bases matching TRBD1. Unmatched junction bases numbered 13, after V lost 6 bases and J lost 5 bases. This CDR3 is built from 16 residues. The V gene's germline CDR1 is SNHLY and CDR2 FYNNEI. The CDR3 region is CASRVLPGQGAETQYF. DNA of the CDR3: TGTGCCAGCAGAGTTCTACCGGGACAGGGAGCGGAGACCCAGTACTTC.

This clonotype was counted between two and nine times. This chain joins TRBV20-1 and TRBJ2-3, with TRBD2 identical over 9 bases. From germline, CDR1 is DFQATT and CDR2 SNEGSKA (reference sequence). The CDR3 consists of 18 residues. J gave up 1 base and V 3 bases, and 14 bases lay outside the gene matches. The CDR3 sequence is CSASQPFPASGGTDTQYF. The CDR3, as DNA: TGCAGTGCTAGCCAGCCCTTTCCTGCTAGCGGGGGCACAGATACGCAGTATTTT.

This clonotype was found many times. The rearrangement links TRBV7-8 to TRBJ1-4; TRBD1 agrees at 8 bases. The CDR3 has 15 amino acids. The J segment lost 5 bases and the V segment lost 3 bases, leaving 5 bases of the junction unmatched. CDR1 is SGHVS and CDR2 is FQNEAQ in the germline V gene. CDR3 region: CASSFDRGGNEKLFF. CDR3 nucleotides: TGTGCCAGCAGCTTCGACAGGGGCGGGAATGAAAAACTGTTTTTT.

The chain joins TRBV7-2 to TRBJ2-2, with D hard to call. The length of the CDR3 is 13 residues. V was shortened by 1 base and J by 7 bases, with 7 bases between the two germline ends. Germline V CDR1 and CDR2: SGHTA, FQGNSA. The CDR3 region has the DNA TGTGCCAGCAGCTTAGACTCGTACGGGGAGCTGTTTTTT. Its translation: CASSLDSYGELFF.